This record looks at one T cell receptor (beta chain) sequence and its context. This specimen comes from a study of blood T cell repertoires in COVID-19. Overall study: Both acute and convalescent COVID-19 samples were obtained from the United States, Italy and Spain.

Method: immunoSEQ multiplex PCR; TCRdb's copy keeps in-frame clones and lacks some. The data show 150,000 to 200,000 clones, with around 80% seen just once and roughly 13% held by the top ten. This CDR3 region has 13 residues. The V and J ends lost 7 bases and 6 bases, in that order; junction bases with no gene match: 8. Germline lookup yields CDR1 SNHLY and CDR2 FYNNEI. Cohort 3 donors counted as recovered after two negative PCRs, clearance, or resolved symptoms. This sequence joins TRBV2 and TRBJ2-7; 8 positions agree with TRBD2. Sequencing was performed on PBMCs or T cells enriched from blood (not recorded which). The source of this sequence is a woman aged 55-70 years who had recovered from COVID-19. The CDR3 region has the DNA TGTGCCAGCACCGGAGGACTAGCCGGCGAGCAGTACTTC. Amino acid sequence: CASTGGLAGEQYF.